Following are 10 T cell receptor beta chains from one sample sequenced in a study of blood T cell repertoires in COVID-19. Some clones are missing from TCRdb's copy, which holds only in-frame ones; the method was immunoSEQ multiplex PCR. The table has more than 350,000 clones, around nine tenths seen once; the top ten hold approximately 1.5%. Sequencing was done on a sample of PBMCs or T cells enriched from blood (not recorded which). The receptors come from a woman under 30 who had been exposed to COVID-19.

V is TRBV4-3 and J is TRBJ2-1, with D possibly being TRBD2 (6 bases). Deletions cut 0 bases from V and 2 bases from J, with 11 bases between. This CDR3 region has 16 residues. In germline, CDR1 is LGHNA, CDR2 YSLEER. The CDR3 spells CASSQDYGGPYNEQFF. In nucleotides, the CDR3 is TGCGCCAGCAGCCAAGATTACGGGGGACCCTACAATGAGCAGTTCTTC.

The rearrangement uses TRBV18 and TRBJ2-1; TRBD2 aligns across 13 bases. The CDR3 runs to 17 residues. The ends lost 3 bases at V and 8 bases at J; junction bases unmatched: 10. The germline V gene encodes CDR1 KGHSH and CDR2 LQKENI. CDR3 sequence (DNA): TGTGCCAGCTCACCCGGCGGGACTAGCGGGATTCTCGATGAGCAGTTCTTC. This translates into CASSPGGTSGILDEQFF.

This chain connects TRBV7-9 to TRBJ2-7, with D tentatively TRBD2 (6 bases). The V and J ends lost 0 bases and 2 bases respectively, with 8 bases between them. The CDR3 loop spans 14 amino acids. Germline CDR1 is SEHNR and CDR2 is FQNEAQ (reference sequence). In nucleotides, the CDR3 is TGTGCCAGCAGCTTAGCGGGACTCCCCTACGAGCAGTACTTC. This sequence encodes CASSLAGLPYEQYF.

This chain uses TRBV5-6 with TRBJ2-5, with 11 bases fitting TRBD1. After removal of 4 bases from V and 5 bases from J, the junction contained 10 bases not matched to a gene. The CDR3 consists of 16 residues. CDR1 and CDR2 (germline): SGHDT, YYEEEE. The CDR3 region has the DNA TGTGCCAGCAGCACACGCGCCGGGACAGGGGGGGAGACCCAGTACTTC. Translation: CASSTRAGTGGETQYF.

This sequence joins TRBV9 and TRBJ1-1; a weak D match, TRBD1 (5 bases). The germline V gene encodes CDR1 SGDLS and CDR2 YYNGEE. The CDR3 totals 13 residues. V lost 3 bases, J lost 5 bases, and 11 bases lay in between. The CDR3 DNA reads TGTGCCAGCAGCGAAAACGGGGGGACTGAAGCTTTCTTT. This gives the protein CASSENGGTEAFF.

CDR3: CASSQGVGFEQYF. The CDR3 DNA reads TGTGCCAGCTCACAAGGGGTCGGCTTCGAGCAGTACTTC. The rearrangement joins TRBV18 to TRBJ2-7; tentatively, D is TRBD1 (5 bases). Germline assignment: CDR1 KGHSH and CDR2 LQKENI. The CDR3 loop spans 13 amino acids. V was trimmed by 4 bases and J by 6 bases, leaving 13 bases between them.

The sample holds a few counts of this clone. The chain employs TRBV27 and TRBJ2-7, with 9 bases fitting TRBD2. The CDR3 is 15 amino acids. In germline, CDR1 is MNHEY, CDR2 SMNVEV (reference sequence). V shed 1 base and J 4 bases; nucleotides not matched to a gene: 5. CDR3 DNA sequence: TGTGCCAGCAGTTTATTAGCGGGAGAGAGGTACGAGCAGTACTTC. This codes for CASSLLAGERYEQYF.

A single count supports this clone. The gene calls are TRBV3-1 (or the pseudogene TRBV3-2) and TRBJ2-3, with 8 bases fitting TRBD2. V dropped 6 bases and J dropped 4; count of bases not matched to a gene: 9. The CDR3 contains 15 residues. Germline loops: CDR1 LGHDT, CDR2 YNNKEL (reference sequence). In DNA, the CDR3 is TGTGCCAGCAGACCCCGGGTAGCGGGGCCAGATACGCAGTATTTT. It yields the protein CASRPRVAGPDTQYF.

The gene calls are TRBV11-3 and TRBJ2-1; TRBD1 matches at 9 bases. Per germline, CDR1 SGHNT and CDR2 YENEEA. With V trimmed by 7 bases and J by 5 bases, 3 bases remained unmatched. The CDR3 covers 13 residues. The CDR3 sequence: CASKGTGNNEQFF. In DNA form, the CDR3 reads TGTGCCAGCAAGGGGACAGGGAACAATGAGCAGTTCTTC.

The chain combines TRBV4-2 with TRBJ2-1; a possible D gene is TRBD2 (6 bases). Trimming shortened V by 0 bases and J by 4 bases, and 16 bases separated the two germline ends. The CDR3 totals 17 residues. From germline, CDR1 is LGHNA and CDR2 YNFKEQ. The CDR3 DNA reads as TGTGCCAGCAGCCAAGATCTGGTCCCTAGCGCGTACAATGAGCAGTTCTTC. Its translation: CASSQDLVPSAYNEQFF.